The 9 T cell receptor beta chains reported below all come from one sample, sequenced in a study of T cell clones after liver transplantation. Method: immunoSEQ multiplex PCR; TCRdb's copy keeps in-frame clones and lacks some. The table includes about 11,000 clones, 70% to 75% detected once. The input for sequencing was CD4+ T cells from blood, taken approximately 30 months after liver transplant. The receptors were gathered from a human patient who received a liver transplant. Part of the T cells may come from the graft donor.

The chain uses TRBV10-2 and TRBJ2-7; possibly TRBD2 for D (6 bases). The V gene lost 0 bases and the J gene lost 7 bases, with 10 bases spanning the gap. The length of the CDR3 is 13 residues. The germline CDR1 and CDR2 sequences are WSHSY and SAAADI. The CDR3 loop reads CASSESRGREQYV. The CDR3 region has the DNA TGCGCCAGCAGTGAGTCGAGAGGGAGGGAGCAGTACGTC.

This clone appeared a single time. The chain joins TRBV28 to TRBJ1-5; the D is unclear. Germline V gives CDR1 MDHEN, CDR2 SYDVKM. CDR3 length: 14 residues. The V end lost 3 bases, the J end lost 4 bases, and 10 bases lay between the germline ends. In nucleotides, the CDR3 is TGTGCCAGCAGTTTTGGGCAGATAAATCAGCCCCAGCATTTT. Residues: CASSFGQINQPQHF.

In its sample, this clone was seen once. The chain links TRBV7-9 to TRBJ1-2; D gene ambiguous. Germline V gene data show CDR1 as SEHNR and CDR2 as FQNEAQ (reference sequence). This CDR3 is 13 amino acids long. The ends were cut back, 1 base at V and 5 bases at J, with 8 bases in the middle. The CDR3 spells CASSLDRGYGYTF. CDR3 sequence (DNA): TGTGCCAGCAGCTTAGATCGAGGATATGGCTACACCTTC.

The chain joins TRBV21-1 to TRBJ2-6; the table's TRBD1 call for D was not verified on the DNA. TRBV21-1 is termed a pseudogene. The CDR3 runs 14 residues. The CDR3 protein is CAGQGARGANVLTF. CDR3 coding DNA: TGTGCCGGACAGGGGGCGCGAGGGGCCAACGTCCTGACTTTC.

V gene TRBV5-6 combines with J gene TRBJ2-1; weak D call: TRBD2 (5 bases). Germline CDR1 reads SGHDT; CDR2 reads YYEEEE. The ends were cut back, 0 bases at V and 9 bases at J, with 7 bases in the middle. The length of the CDR3 is 12 residues. CDR3 sequence reads: CASSLEAGEQFF. DNA of the CDR3: TGTGCCAGCAGCTTGGAGGCGGGTGAGCAGTTCTTC.

Concerning this clone itself: Other DNA sequences in this sample translate to the same CDR3. The chain employs TRBV10-2 and TRBJ2-7; 8 bases line up with TRBD1. This CDR3 region has 14 residues. Per germline, CDR1 WSHSY and CDR2 SAAADI. CDR3 DNA sequence: TGCGCCAGCAGTTTGGGACAGGCATCCTACGAGCAGTACGTT. Its translation: CASSLGQASYEQYV.

The chain uses TRBV11-2 and TRBJ1-3; D is uncertain. This CDR3 is built from 15 residues. Germline V gene data show CDR1 as SGHAT and CDR2 as FQNNGV. Trimming took off 1 base at V and 0 bases at J, with 7 bases between the two ends. The CDR3 sequence: CASSLGSVSGNTIYF. The CDR3 coding sequence is TGTGCCAGCAGCTTAGGTTCGGTCTCTGGAAACACCATATATTTT.

This clone was counted a single time. The chain has TRBV19 and TRBJ1-4; no clear D. The CDR3 is 15 amino acids. CDR1 and CDR2 (germline): LNHDA, SQIVND (reference sequence). V lost 3 bases and J 5 bases, leaving 13 bases between the germline ends. The CDR3 region is CASSIFGYENEKLFF. For the CDR3, the DNA is TGTGCCAGTAGTATTTTCGGTTATGAAAATGAAAAACTGTTTTTT.

Here the CDR3 DNA reads TGTGCCAGCAGCACGGACGGAGGAGAGACCCAGTACTTC. Its translation: CASSTDGGETQYF. The V call is TRBV5-4, the J call TRBJ2-5, with D possibly TRBD2 on 5 matching bases. Germline V lookup: CDR1 SGHNT, CDR2 YYREEE (reference sequence). This CDR3 is built from 13 residues. Trimming cost V 4 bases and J 4 bases, with 11 bases left between them.